The clone carrying this T cell receptor beta chain was seen more than once but under ten times. TCRdb re-derived calls from the 5' RACE reads in MiXCR, one entry per CDR3 protein. The data contain 550,000 to 650,000 distinct CDR3 sequences, about 18% of them singletons. The data are from a study of T-cell memory formation after mild COVID-19. Trimming took 2 bases from V and 8 from J, leaving 19 bases between them. The germline V gene encodes CDR1 MNHNY and CDR2 SVGAGI (reference sequence). This CDR3 is built from 16 residues. Input material: PBMCs or a T cell subset sorted from them (not recorded which). The origin of this receptor is an adult woman who had mild COVID-19 (a few samples of this study predate the infection). Cell type and time point are not known. The rearrangement uses TRBV6-6 and TRBJ2-1, with D tentatively TRBD2 (5 bases). This chain's CDR3 is CASSYGAKRSFHEQFF. CDR3 DNA: TGTGCCAGCAGTTACGGCGCAAAGCGGTCCTTCCATGAGCAGTTCTTC.